Listed here are 24 T cell receptor beta chains from one sample, sequenced in a study of T cell repertoires in aging, cancer and after chemotherapy. Amplification of TCR beta used genomic DNA extracted from peripheral blood. A mixed TRB-A/B primer pool amplified rearranged TRB by multiplex touch-down PCR. TCRdb analysed the multiplex PCR reads with MiXCR anew, one entry per CDR3 protein. The sample consists of around 13,000 distinct CDR3 sequences, approximately 28% of them appearing once. Sequenced material: blood. All receptors come from a human donor with a blood cancer.

This clonotype has just a few counts. The V and J genes are TRBV12-3 or TRBV12-4 and TRBJ1-6; 9 bases line up with TRBD1. The junction had 2 bases not matched to a gene; V was cut back by 3 bases and J by 8 bases. The CDR3 loop spans 14 amino acids. The CDR3 protein is CASSLGTGYSPLHF. CDR3 DNA: TGTGCCAGCAGTTTGGGGACAGGGTATTCACCCCTCCACTTT.

In its sample, this clonotype was seen a few times. The V gene is TRBV20-1, the J gene TRBJ1-6; D is perhaps TRBD1 (5 bases). V lost 0 bases to trimming and J lost 3 bases, with 12 bases between them. Per germline, CDR1 DFQATT and CDR2 SNEGSKA (reference sequence). The CDR3 has 16 amino acids. CDR3 in amino acids: CSARDRRDLYNSPLHF. The CDR3 DNA follows: TGCAGTGCTAGAGATCGGCGGGACCTCTATAATTCACCCCTCCACTTT.

This clonotype occurred many times. The J gene is TRBJ2-1, the V gene TRBV6-5, with 7 bases identical to TRBD1. J was trimmed by 2 bases and V by 4 bases; bases with no gene match: 5. CDR1 and CDR2 from the germline V gene are MNHEY and SVGAGI. This CDR3 is 15 amino acids long. CDR3 protein: CASSLFGTAYNEQFF. The CDR3 DNA follows: TGTGCCAGCAGTTTGTTCGGGACAGCCTACAATGAGCAGTTCTTC.

This clonotype was detected only a few times. This chain's CDR3 is CASSLSQNTEAFF. The CDR3, as DNA: TGTGCCAGCAGCTTAAGTCAGAACACTGAAGCTTTCTTT. The chain is built from TRBV7-9 and TRBJ1-1; D gene uncertain. Germline CDR1 and CDR2: SEHNR and FQNEAQ (reference sequence). There are 13 residues in the CDR3. Trimming shortened V by 2 bases and J by 1 base, and 5 bases separated the two germline ends.

In this sample, this clonotype turned up a few times. The chain is built from TRBV7-9 and TRBJ2-5; TRBD2 matches 7 bases. J gave up 4 bases and V 1 base, and 3 bases lay outside the gene matches. Germline V lookup: CDR1 SEHNR, CDR2 FQNEAQ (reference sequence). The CDR3 is 14 amino acids. CDR3 sequence: CASSLGSGGETQYF. CDR3 DNA sequence: TGTGCCAGCAGCTTAGGATCGGGGGGAGAGACCCAGTACTTC.

The rearrangement uses TRBV10-2 and TRBJ2-7; D may correspond to TRBD1 or TRBD2 (5 bases each). V lost 1 base to trimming and J lost 0 bases, with 10 bases between them. There are 15 residues in the CDR3. The germline CDR1 and CDR2 sequences are WSHSY and SAAADI. CDR3 DNA: TGCGCCAGCAGTGAGTGGGGGACGGGCTCCTACGAGCAGTACGTC. Its protein product is CASSEWGTGSYEQYV.

By share, this clonotype ranks as medium-sized. This chain connects TRBV6-4 to TRBJ1-6; 9 nucleotides match TRBD1. Germline-derived CDR1 and CDR2 are MRHNA and SNTAGT. This CDR3 contains 16 residues. V was pared by 5 bases and J by 9 bases, with 11 bases of the junction left unmatched. The DNA for the CDR3 is TGTGCCAGCAGTCCCCCAGGGACAGGGAGGATTTCACCCCTCCACTTT. Residues: CASSPPGTGRISPLHF.

By its share, this clonotype is medium-sized. J is TRBJ2-7 and V is TRBV6-5; 8 nucleotides align to TRBD1. Germline-derived CDR1 and CDR2 are MNHEY and SVGAGI. The CDR3 extends over 16 amino acids. V lost 5 bases and J lost 1; bases outside the gene matches: 10. CDR3 in DNA: TGTGCCAGCAGTGACCGACAGGGGAAACTATCCTACGAGCAGTACTTC. Amino acids: CASSDRQGKLSYEQYF.

The chain couples TRBV12-3 or TRBV12-4 to TRBJ2-7; D is uncertain. The CDR3 is made up of 15 amino acids. V lost 2 bases and J lost 0, with 11 bases in between. CDR3 protein: CASSLWGIHSYEQYF. The CDR3 bases are TGTGCCAGCAGTTTATGGGGAATCCACTCCTACGAGCAGTACTTC.

V usage is TRBV4-2 and J usage is TRBJ2-2, with D hard to call. Germline V gene sequence: CDR1 LGHNA, CDR2 YNFKEQ. V was pared by 0 bases and J by 3 bases, with 14 bases between. CDR3 length equals 17 residues. The CDR3 DNA reads TGTGCCAGCAGCCAAGATAGCTCCGCAGGCTACACCGGGGAGCTGTTTTTT. Translating it yields CASSQDSSAGYTGELFF.

Of note for this clonotype: One base away lies a much larger clone, so this may be a sequencing read error. This chain links TRBV13 with TRBJ2-1, with 7 bases lining up with TRBD2. The CDR3 sequence is 14 residues long. CDR1 and CDR2 from the germline V gene are PRHDT and FYEKMQ (reference sequence). The CDR3 here is CTSSRRGTTNEQFF. CDR3 DNA sequence: TGTACCAGCAGTCGAAGAGGGACTACGAATGAGCAGTTCTTC.

This chain uses TRBV5-5 with TRBJ2-7; a weak D match, TRBD2 (5 bases). The CDR3 sequence is 16 residues long. From germline, CDR1 is SGHKS and CDR2 YYEKEE (reference sequence). The CDR3 sequence is CARSLASGGSSYEQYV. The CDR3 coding sequence is TGTGCCAGAAGCTTGGCCAGCGGCGGATCTTCTTACGAGCAGTACGTC.

This clonotype was detected only a few times. This sequence joins TRBV20-1 and TRBJ2-1; tentatively, D is TRBD2 (7 bases). Germline V gives CDR1 DFQATT, CDR2 SNEGSKA (reference sequence). V lost 7 bases and J 0 bases, leaving 16 bases between the germline ends. The CDR3 consists of 15 residues. CDR3 DNA sequence: TGCAGTGTTCTTCTGGGGGGGCGCTCCTACAATGAGCAGTTCTTC. Translation: CSVLLGGRSYNEQFF.

This clonotype is categorized as medium-sized. V gene TRBV19 combines with J gene TRBJ2-1; the D gene could be TRBD1 or TRBD2 (5 bases each). The V end was cut by 5 bases, the J end by 0 bases, with 23 bases between. Germline CDR1 reads LNHDA; CDR2 reads SQIVND (reference sequence). This CDR3 has 19 amino acids. CDR3 sequence reads: CASSEGRDGGLSSYNEQFF. The CDR3 region has the DNA TGTGCCAGTAGTGAGGGCAGGGATGGGGGTTTATCCTCCTACAATGAGCAGTTCTTC.

In this sample, this clonotype is medium-sized. V is TRBV6-6 and J is TRBJ1-6, with a tentative D call TRBD1 (5 bases). This CDR3 has 14 amino acids. The V end was cut by 5 bases, the J end by 7 bases, with 12 bases between. Germline CDR1 MNHNY, CDR2 SVGAGI (reference sequence). The CDR3 region is CASSTQQENSPLHF. CDR3 bases: TGTGCCAGCAGTACCCAACAGGAAAATTCACCCCTCCACTTT.

This clonotype is labeled medium-sized (0.01 to 0.1%). The J gene is TRBJ2-1, the V gene TRBV6-5; D remains ambiguous. The CDR3 is 14 residues long. Germline V gene sequence: CDR1 MNHEY, CDR2 SVGAGI. V was clipped by 0 bases and J by 0 bases, with 3 bases between them. The CDR3 bases are TGTGCCAGCAGTTACTCGTCCTCCTACAATGAGCAGTTCTTC. Translated, it gives CASSYSSSYNEQFF.

This clonotype was recorded a few times. This chain uses TRBV6-5 with TRBJ1-1; tentatively, D is TRBD1 (6 bases). V lost 8 bases to trimming and J lost 8 bases, with 18 bases between them. This CDR3 comprises 13 residues. In germline, CDR1 is MNHEY, CDR2 SVGAGI. The CDR3 region has the DNA TGTGCCAGCCGGGGGGCTTCCTTGTTCGAAGCTTTCTTT. Amino acid sequence: CASRGASLFEAFF.

The table lists this clonotype with a few counts. The chain has TRBV12-3 or TRBV12-4 and TRBJ2-5; D may be TRBD2 (6 bases). The CDR3 consists of 14 residues. Between the trimmed V and J ends, which lost 5 bases and 5 bases, there was a span of 15 bases. CDR3 loop: CASSIRVGGETQYF. CDR3 bases: TGTGCCAGCAGTATCCGGGTTGGAGGGGAGACCCAGTACTTC.

The chain joins TRBV5-1 to TRBJ2-6; D possibly matches TRBD1 or TRBD2 (6 bases each). CDR1 and CDR2 from the germline V gene are SGHRS and YFSETQ. Trimming took off 6 bases at V and 0 bases at J, with 13 bases between the two ends. The CDR3 extends over 16 amino acids. The CDR3 spells CASKGGLSSGANVLTF. CDR3 nucleotide sequence: TGCGCCAGCAAGGGGGGACTCAGCTCTGGGGCCAACGTCCTGACTTTC.

This clonotype occurred many times. The rearrangement joins TRBV19 to TRBJ2-7; 8 bases align to TRBD1. The trim removed 1 base at V and 1 base at J, leaving 9 bases unmatched. CDR1 is LNHDA, CDR2 SQIVND, per germline (reference sequence). The CDR3 length is 17 residues. CDR3: CASSIGTGTGRSYEQYF. The CDR3 DNA reads TGTGCCAGTAGTATAGGGACCGGGACAGGACGTTCCTACGAGCAGTACTTC.

This clonotype was picked up a small number of times. This chain links TRBV29-1 with TRBJ1-1, with 11 bases matching TRBD1. The V segment lost 6 bases and the J segment 1 base; nucleotides outside the gene matches: 4. The CDR3 has 14 residues. Germline lookup yields CDR1 SQVTM and CDR2 ANQGSEA. CDR3 in DNA: TGCAGCGTCGGACAGGGGGCAAGGAACACTGAAGCTTTCTTT. This translates into CSVGQGARNTEAFF. Complete variable domain (other parts from reference TRBV29-1 and TRBJ1-1): SAVISQKPSRDICQRGTSLTIQCQVDSQVTMMFWYRQQPGQSLTLIATANQGSEATYESGFVIDKFPISRPNLTFSTLTVSNMSPEDSSIYLCSVGQGARNTEAFFGQGTRLTVV.

The chain couples TRBV12-5 to TRBJ2-3, with 8 bases fitting TRBD2. The CDR3 runs to 12 residues. Germline V lookup: CDR1 LGHNT, CDR2 FRNRAP. J lost 6 bases, V lost 5 bases, and 1 base had no gene match. The CDR3 loop is CASGRGGDTQYF. DNA for the CDR3: TGTGCTAGTGGTCGGGGGGGGGATACGCAGTATTTT.

This clonotype is deemed medium-sized. This chain links TRBV29-1 with TRBJ2-1; 10 positions match TRBD1. Trimming removed 6 bases from V and 9 bases from J; junction bases left unmatched: 5. The germline V gene has CDR1 SQVTM and CDR2 ANQGSEA. This CDR3 has 12 residues. CDR3 DNA: TGCAGCGTCGCGACAGGGGGCTTTGAGCAGTTCTTC. Protein sequence: CSVATGGFEQFF.

This clonotype is categorized as medium-sized. The V gene is TRBV30, the J gene TRBJ2-1; D unclear. Looked up from germline, CDR1 is GTSNPN and CDR2 is SVGIG (reference sequence). V was clipped by 1 base and J by 7 bases, with 17 bases between them. This CDR3 contains 15 residues. The CDR3 loop reads CAWSGKPAARNEQFF. The CDR3 nucleotides are TGTGCCTGGAGTGGGAAGCCCGCCGCGAGGAATGAGCAGTTCTTC. Full variable domain (missing parts from reference TRBV30 and TRBJ2-1): SQTIHQWPATLVQPVGSPLSLECTVEGTSNPNLYWYRQAAGRGLQLLFYSVGIGQISSEVPQNLSASRPQDRQFILSSKKLLLSDSGFYLCAWSGKPAARNEQFFGPGTRLTVL.